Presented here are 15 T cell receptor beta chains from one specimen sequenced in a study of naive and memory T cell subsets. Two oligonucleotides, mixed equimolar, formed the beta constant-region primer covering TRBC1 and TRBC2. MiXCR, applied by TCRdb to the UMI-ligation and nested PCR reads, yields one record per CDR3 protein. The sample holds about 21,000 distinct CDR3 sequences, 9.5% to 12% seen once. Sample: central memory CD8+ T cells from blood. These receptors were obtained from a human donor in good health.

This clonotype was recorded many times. The CDR3 nucleotides read TGTGCCAGCAGCTACCCAAGCCGACTAGCGGGAGGGCGGAAAACTGGTTACAATGAGCAGTTCTTC. Its protein is CASSYPSRLAGGRKTGYNEQFF. The chain recombines TRBV7-9 with TRBJ2-1; 14 bases align to TRBD2. The CDR3 is 22 amino acids. J gave up 4 bases and V 4 bases, and 21 bases lay outside the gene matches. In germline, CDR1 is SEHNR, CDR2 FQNEAQ (reference sequence).

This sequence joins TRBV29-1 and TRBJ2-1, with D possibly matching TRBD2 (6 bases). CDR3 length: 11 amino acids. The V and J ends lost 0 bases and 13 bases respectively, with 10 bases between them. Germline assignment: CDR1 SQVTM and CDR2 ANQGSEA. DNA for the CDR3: TGCAGCGTTGAAGAATCACTAGCCCAGTTCTTC. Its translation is CSVEESLAQFF.

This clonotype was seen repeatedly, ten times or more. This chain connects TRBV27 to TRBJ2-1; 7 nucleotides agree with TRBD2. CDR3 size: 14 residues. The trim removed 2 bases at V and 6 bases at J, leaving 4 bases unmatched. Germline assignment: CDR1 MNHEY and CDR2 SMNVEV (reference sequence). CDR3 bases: TGTGCCAGCAGTTTACTAGCGGATTTCAATGAGCAGTTCTTC. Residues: CASSLLADFNEQFF.

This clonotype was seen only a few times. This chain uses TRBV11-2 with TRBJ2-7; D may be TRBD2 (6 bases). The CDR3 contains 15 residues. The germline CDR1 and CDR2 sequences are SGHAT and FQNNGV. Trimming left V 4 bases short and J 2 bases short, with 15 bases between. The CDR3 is CASSYVRGGTYEQYF. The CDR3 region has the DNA TGTGCCAGCAGCTACGTGAGGGGAGGAACCTACGAGCAGTACTTC.

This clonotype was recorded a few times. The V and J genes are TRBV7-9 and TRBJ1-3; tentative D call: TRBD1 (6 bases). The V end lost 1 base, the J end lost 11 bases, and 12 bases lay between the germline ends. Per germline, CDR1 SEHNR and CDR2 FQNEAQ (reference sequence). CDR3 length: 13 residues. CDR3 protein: CASSLGNRDPIYF. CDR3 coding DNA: TGTGCCAGCAGCTTAGGGAACAGGGACCCCATATATTTT.

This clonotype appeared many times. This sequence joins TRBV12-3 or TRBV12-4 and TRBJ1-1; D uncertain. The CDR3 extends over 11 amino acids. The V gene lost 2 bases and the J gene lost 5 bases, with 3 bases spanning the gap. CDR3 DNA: TGTGCCAGCAGTTTAAGTACTGAAGCTTTCTTT. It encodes CASSLSTEAFF.

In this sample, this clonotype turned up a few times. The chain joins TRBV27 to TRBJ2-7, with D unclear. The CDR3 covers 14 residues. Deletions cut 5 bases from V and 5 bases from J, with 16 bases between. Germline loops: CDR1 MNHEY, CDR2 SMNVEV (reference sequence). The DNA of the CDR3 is TGTGCCAGCAGTCGAATGTGGGATTCCCACGAGCAGTACTTC. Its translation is CASSRMWDSHEQYF.

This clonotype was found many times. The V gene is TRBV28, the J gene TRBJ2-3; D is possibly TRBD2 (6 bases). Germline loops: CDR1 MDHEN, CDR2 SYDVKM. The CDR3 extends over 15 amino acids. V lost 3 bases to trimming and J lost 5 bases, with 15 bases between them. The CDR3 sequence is CASSFRLGGRDTQYF. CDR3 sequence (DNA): TGTGCCAGCAGTTTCCGACTAGGTGGTAGAGATACGCAGTATTTT.

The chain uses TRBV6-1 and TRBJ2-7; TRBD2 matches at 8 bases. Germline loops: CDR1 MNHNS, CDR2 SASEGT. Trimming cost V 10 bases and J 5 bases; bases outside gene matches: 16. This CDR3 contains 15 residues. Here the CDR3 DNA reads TGTGCCATAGAATTGGGAGCGGGAGATAAGGACGAGCAGTACTTC. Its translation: CAIELGAGDKDEQYF.

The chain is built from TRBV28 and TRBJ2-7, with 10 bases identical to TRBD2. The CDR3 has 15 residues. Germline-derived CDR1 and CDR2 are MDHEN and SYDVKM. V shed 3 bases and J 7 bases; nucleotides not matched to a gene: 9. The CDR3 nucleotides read TGTGCCAGCAGTTTGTACACTAGCGGGATATTTGAGCAGTACTTC. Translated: CASSLYTSGIFEQYF.

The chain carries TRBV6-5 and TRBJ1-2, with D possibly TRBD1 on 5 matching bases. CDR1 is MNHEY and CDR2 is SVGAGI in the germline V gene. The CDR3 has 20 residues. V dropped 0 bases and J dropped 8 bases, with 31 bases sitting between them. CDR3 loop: CASSYSRRGGWGLAGGGYTF. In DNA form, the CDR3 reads TGTGCCAGCAGTTACTCGAGACGCGGAGGCTGGGGCCTCGCCGGAGGGGGCTACACCTTC.

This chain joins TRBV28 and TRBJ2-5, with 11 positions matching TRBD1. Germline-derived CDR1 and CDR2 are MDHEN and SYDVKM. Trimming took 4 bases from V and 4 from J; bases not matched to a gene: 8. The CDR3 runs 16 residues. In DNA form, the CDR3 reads TGTGCCAGCAGTTCCCAGGGGACAGGGGGTTCAGAGACCCAGTACTTC. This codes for CASSSQGTGGSETQYF.

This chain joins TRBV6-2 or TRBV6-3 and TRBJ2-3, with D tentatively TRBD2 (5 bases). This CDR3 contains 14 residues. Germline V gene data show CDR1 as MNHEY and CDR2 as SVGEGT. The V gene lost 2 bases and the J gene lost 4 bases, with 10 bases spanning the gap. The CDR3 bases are TGTGCCAGCAGTTACGGGGAGCCCCCAGATACGCAGTATTTT. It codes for CASSYGEPPDTQYF.

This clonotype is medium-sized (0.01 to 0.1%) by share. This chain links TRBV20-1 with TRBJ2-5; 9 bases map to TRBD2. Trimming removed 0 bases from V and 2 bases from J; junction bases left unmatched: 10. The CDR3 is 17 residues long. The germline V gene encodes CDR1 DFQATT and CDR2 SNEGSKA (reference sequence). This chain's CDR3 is CSARDLFLTSGQETQYF. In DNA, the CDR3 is TGCAGTGCTAGAGATCTGTTCCTGACTAGCGGACAAGAGACCCAGTACTTC.

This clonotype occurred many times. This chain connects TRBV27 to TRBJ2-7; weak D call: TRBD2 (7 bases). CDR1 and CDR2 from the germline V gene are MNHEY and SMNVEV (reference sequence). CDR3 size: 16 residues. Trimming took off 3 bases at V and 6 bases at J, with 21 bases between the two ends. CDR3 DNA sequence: TGTGCCAGCAGTTTTAGGGGGGGTTTCCCCTGGGGCGAGCAGTACTTC. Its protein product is CASSFRGGFPWGEQYF.